This note documents a single T cell receptor (beta chain) sequence. The sample belongs to a study of blood T cell repertoires in COVID-19. Study-wide background: There were acute and convalescent COVID-19 samples, and they came from the United States, Italy and Spain. The cDNA or gDNA used as material had been derived from T cells, B-cell-depleted T cells, or PBMCs.

As processed by the authors: Quantification of nucleated cells was approximated via reference gene primer amplification. Some clones are missing from TCRdb's copy, which holds only in-frame ones; the method was immunoSEQ multiplex PCR. V and J calls and clone size are those listed in that table; D and trimming were worked out from the DNA. The table shows about 190,000 clones, with less than 90% occurring only once. Sequencing was done on a sample of peripheral blood. This clonotype originated in a human donor in a cohort sampled during active COVID-19.

As DNA, the CDR3 is TGTGCCAGCACCGGCAGGGTTTTCTCATCACCCCTCCACTTT. This translates into CASTGRVFSSPLHF. This chain connects TRBV28 to TRBJ1-6, with a tentative D call TRBD1 (5 bases). CDR3 length: 14 residues. V was clipped by 7 bases and J by 10 bases, with 17 bases between them. Per germline, CDR1 MDHEN and CDR2 SYDVKM.